This T cell receptor beta chain was observed in a study of read filtering for tumor transcriptome and immune sequencing. In the study overall: Mean patient age was roughly 72 years, range about 40 to 85; around 16 male, more than 11 female. By R-ISS, stages I, II and III held about 8, 15 and 7 patients. IR-seq gave about 3.5 to 10.27 million TCR reads per sample; RNA-seq gave about 80 to 1,300.

V was clipped by 6 bases and J by 5 bases, with 17 bases between them. Germline V gene sequence: CDR1 MDHEN, CDR2 SYDVKM. This CDR3 contains 15 residues. Overall study findings and caveats: Single-read clonotypes: roughly 86% of IR-seq clonotypes (about 3.5% of reads), about 75% of RNA-seq clonotypes (around 48% of reads).

Molecular barcoded adaptors covering alpha/delta and beta/gamma chains were used on about 0.4 ug RNA. TCRdb independently ran MiXCR on the reads; one entry per CDR3 protein. Here the sample spans about 39,000 distinct CDR3 sequences, roughly an eighth being singletons. This clonotype has ten or more counts. Its matching antigen is unknown. Sequencing input: a population of CD138-negative cells sorted from bone marrow. The chain combines TRBV28 with TRBJ2-1; D gene ambiguous. The source of this sequence is a donor aged 40 or over with multiple myeloma. CDR3 sequence (DNA): TGTGCCAGCAGCCAATTCCGCACAGTCAACAATGAGCAGTTCTTC. Amino acids: CASSQFRTVNNEQFF.